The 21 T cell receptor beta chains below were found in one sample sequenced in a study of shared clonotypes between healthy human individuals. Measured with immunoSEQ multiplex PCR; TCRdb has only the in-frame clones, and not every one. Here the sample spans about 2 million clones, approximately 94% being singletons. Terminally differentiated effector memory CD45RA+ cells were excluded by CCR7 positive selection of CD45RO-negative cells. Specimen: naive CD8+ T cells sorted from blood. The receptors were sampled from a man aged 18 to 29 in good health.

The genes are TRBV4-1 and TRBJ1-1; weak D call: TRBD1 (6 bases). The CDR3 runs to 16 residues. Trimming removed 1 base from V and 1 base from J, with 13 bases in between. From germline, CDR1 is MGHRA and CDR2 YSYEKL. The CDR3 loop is CASSQVGGHQNTEAFF. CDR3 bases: TGCGCCAGCAGCCAAGTTGGGGGACATCAGAACACTGAAGCTTTCTTT.

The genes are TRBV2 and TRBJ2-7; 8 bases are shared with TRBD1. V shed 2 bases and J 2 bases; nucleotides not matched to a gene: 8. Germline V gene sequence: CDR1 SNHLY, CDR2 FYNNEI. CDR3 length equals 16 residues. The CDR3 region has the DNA TGTGCCAGCAGTGAAACGAGAGGGACAGGCGCCTACGAGCAGTACTTC. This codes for CASSETRGTGAYEQYF.

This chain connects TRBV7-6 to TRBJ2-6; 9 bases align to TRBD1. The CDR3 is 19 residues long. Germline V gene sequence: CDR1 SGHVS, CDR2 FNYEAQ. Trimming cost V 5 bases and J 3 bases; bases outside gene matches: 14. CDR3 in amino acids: CASSVAGTGSLLGANVLTF. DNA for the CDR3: TGTGCCAGCAGCGTCGCCGGGACAGGGTCCTTACTTGGGGCCAACGTCCTGACTTTC.

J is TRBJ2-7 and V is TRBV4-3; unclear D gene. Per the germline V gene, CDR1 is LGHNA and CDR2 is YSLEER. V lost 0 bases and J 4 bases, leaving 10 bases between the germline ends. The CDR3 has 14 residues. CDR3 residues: CASSQEIDAYEQYF. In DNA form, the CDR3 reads TGCGCCAGCAGCCAAGAGATAGATGCTTACGAGCAGTACTTC.

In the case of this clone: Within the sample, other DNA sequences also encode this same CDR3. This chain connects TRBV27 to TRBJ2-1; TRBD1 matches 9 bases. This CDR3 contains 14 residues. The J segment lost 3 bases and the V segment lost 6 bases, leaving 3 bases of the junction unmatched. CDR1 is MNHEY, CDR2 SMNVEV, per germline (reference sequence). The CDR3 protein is CASSWGQGYNEQFF. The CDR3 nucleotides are TGTGCCAGCAGCTGGGGACAGGGCTACAATGAGCAGTTCTTC.

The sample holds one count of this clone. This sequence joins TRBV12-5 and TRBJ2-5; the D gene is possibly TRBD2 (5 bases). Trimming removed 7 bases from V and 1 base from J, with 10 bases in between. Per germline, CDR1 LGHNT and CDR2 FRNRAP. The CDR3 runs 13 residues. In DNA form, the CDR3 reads TGTGCTAGTGCCACCGCGGGCCAAGAGACCCAGTACTTC. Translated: CASATAGQETQYF.

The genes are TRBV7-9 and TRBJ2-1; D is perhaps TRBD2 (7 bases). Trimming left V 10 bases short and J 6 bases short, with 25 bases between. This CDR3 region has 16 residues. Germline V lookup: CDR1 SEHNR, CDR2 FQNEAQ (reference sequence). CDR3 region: CATRPGGRGRTNEQFF. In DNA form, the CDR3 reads TGTGCCACCCGACCCGGGGGGCGGGGGCGCACCAATGAGCAGTTCTTC.

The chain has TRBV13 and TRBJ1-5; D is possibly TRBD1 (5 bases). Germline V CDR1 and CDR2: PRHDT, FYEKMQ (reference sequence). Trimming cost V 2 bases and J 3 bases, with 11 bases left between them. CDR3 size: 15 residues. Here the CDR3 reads CASSLMGEINQPQHF. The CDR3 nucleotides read TGTGCCAGCAGCTTAATGGGGGAAATCAATCAGCCCCAGCATTTT.

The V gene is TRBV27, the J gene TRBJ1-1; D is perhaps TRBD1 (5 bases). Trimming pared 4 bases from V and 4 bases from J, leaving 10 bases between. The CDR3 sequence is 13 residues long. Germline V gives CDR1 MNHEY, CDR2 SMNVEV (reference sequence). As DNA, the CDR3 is TGTGCCAGCAGTTCCCAGGGTTTCACTGAAGCTTTCTTT. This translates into CASSSQGFTEAFF.

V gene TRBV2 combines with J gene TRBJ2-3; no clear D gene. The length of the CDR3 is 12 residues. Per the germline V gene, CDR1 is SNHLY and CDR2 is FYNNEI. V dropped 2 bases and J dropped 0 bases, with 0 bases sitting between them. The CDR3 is CASSESTDTQYF. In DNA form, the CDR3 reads TGTGCCAGCAGTGAAAGCACAGATACGCAGTATTTT.

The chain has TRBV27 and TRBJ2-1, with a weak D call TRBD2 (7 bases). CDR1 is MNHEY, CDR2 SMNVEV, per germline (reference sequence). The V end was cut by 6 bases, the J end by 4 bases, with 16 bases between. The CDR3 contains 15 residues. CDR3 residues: CASSPGRGEYNEQFF. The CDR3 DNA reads TGTGCCAGCAGCCCAGGGAGGGGGGAATACAATGAGCAGTTCTTC.

In DNA form, the CDR3 reads TGCAGCGTTGTGAGGTCCGGCAGGGGGCCCCACGAGCAGTACTTC. Translation: CSVVRSGRGPHEQYF. This rearrangement joins TRBV29-1 to TRBJ2-7; TRBD1 aligns across 8 bases. The germline gives CDR1 SQVTM, CDR2 ANQGSEA. The V gene end was trimmed by 4 bases and the J gene end by 5 bases; junction bases not matched to a gene: 13. The CDR3 length is 15 residues.

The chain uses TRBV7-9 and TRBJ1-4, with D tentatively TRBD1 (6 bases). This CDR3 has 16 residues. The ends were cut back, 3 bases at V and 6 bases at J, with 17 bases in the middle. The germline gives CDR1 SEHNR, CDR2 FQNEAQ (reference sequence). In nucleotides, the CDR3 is TGTGCCAGCAGCTTTAATGAGGGGGGCGCGGATGAAAAACTGTTTTTT. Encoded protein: CASSFNEGGADEKLFF.

DNA of the CDR3: TGTGCCAGCAGCCAAGGAGACAGGGAAAGTAATTCACCCCTCCACTTT. It encodes CASSQGDRESNSPLHF. The V gene is TRBV4-2, the J gene TRBJ1-6, with 7 bases matching TRBD1. The V gene's germline CDR1 is LGHNA and CDR2 YNFKEQ. The CDR3 runs to 16 residues. V shed 1 base and J 6 bases; nucleotides not matched to a gene: 6.

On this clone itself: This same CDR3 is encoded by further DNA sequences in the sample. The CDR3 reads CASSLPRSEQFF. The CDR3 region has the DNA TGTGCCAGCAGTTTACCGCGGAGTGAGCAGTTCTTC. The chain employs TRBV27 and TRBJ2-1; D gene uncertain. With 2 bases removed from V and 9 bases from J, the gap between germline ends came to 8 bases. The germline CDR1 and CDR2 sequences are MNHEY and SMNVEV (reference sequence). The CDR3 length is 12 residues.

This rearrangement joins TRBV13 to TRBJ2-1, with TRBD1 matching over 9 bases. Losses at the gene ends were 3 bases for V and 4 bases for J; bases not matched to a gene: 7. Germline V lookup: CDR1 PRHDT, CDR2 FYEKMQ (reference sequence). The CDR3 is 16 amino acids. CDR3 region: CASSLSPGQGYNEQFF. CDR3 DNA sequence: TGTGCCAGCAGCTTGAGCCCCGGACAGGGGTACAATGAGCAGTTCTTC. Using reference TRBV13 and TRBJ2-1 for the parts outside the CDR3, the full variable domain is AAGVIQSPRHLIKEKRETATLKCYPIPRHDTVYWYQQGPGQDPQFLISFYEKMQSDKGSIPDRFSAQQFSDYHSELNMSSLELGDSALYFCASSLSPGQGYNEQFFGPGTRLTVL.

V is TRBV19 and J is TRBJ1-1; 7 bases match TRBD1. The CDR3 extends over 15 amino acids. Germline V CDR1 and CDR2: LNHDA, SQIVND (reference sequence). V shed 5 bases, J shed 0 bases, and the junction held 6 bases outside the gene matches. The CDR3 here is CASSVSRGLNTEAFF. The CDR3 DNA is TGTGCCAGTAGTGTGAGCAGGGGGTTGAACACTGAAGCTTTCTTT.

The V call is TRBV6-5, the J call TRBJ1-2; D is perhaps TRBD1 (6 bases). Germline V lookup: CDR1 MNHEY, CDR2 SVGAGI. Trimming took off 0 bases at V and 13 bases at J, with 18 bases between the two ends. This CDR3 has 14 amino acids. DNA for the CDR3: TGTGCCAGCAGTTACTCCGAAGGACAGCCCTTTTTCACCTTC. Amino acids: CASSYSEGQPFFTF.

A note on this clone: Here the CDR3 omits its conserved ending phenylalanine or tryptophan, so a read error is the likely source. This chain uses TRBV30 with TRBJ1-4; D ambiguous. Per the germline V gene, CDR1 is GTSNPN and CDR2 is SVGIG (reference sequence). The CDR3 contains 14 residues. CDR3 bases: TGTGCATTGGATCCGGGGAAAATGAATGAAAAACTGTTTCTT. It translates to CALDPGKMNEKLFL.

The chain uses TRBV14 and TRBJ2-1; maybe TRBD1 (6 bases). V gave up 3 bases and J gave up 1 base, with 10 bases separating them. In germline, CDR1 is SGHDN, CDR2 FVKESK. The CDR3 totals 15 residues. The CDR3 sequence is CASSHRQDSYNEQFF. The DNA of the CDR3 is TGTGCCAGCAGCCACAGACAGGATTCCTACAATGAGCAGTTCTTC.

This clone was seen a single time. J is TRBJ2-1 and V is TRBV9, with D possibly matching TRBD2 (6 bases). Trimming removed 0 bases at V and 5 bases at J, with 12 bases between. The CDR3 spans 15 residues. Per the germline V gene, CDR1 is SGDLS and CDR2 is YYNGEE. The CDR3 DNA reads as TGTGCCAGCAGCGTAGAGGGGCGGGGAAACAATGAGCAGTTCTTC. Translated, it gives CASSVEGRGNNEQFF.